A single sample gave rise to the 5 T cell receptor beta chains below, sequenced in a study of PD-L1 blockade in urothelial cancer. Assay used: immunoSEQ multiplex PCR; TCRdb lists only in-frame clones, some missing. The table records approximately 1,800 clones, 33% of them present only once. Sequenced here: tumor tissue, sampled before atezolizumab (anti-PD-L1) treatment. The receptors originated from a man aged 55-75 years with urothelial cancer.

This clone was observed a handful of times. The V and J genes are TRBV4-1 and TRBJ1-5; D unresolved. Trimming removed 1 base at V and 4 bases at J, with 8 bases between. This CDR3 has 14 residues. The V gene's germline CDR1 is MGHRA and CDR2 YSYEKL. CDR3 region: CASSQVNTNQPQHF. The DNA for the CDR3 is TGCGCCAGCAGCCAAGTGAATACTAATCAGCCCCAGCATTTT.

This clone has more than one count but fewer than ten. V usage is TRBV6-8 and J usage is TRBJ1-6, with TRBD1 identical over 11 bases. With 7 bases clipped from V and 7 bases from J, the junction kept 3 bases outside the gene matches. The CDR3 length is 14 residues. Germline CDR1 is MNHGY and CDR2 is SAAAGT. CDR3 region: CASTGTGGNSPLHF. The DNA for the CDR3 is TGTGCCAGCACTGGGACAGGGGGAAATTCACCCCTCCACTTT.

The rearrangement joins TRBV6-8 to TRBJ2-3, with 7 bases that match TRBD1. Germline trimming cut 1 base from V and 3 bases from J; bases unmatched to any gene: 10. The CDR3 contains 17 residues. CDR1 is MNHGY and CDR2 is SAAAGT in the germline V gene. CDR3 sequence reads: CASSYYGQARGTDTQYF. The DNA for the CDR3 is TGTGCCAGCAGTTACTACGGACAGGCCCGTGGAACAGATACGCAGTATTTT.

The V call is TRBV25-1, the J call TRBJ2-3; 10 bases align to TRBD2. Germline values: CDR1 MGHDK, CDR2 SYGVNS. Germline trimming cut 7 bases from V and 5 bases from J; bases unmatched to any gene: 6. The CDR3 has 14 amino acids. The CDR3 is CASMSGGARDTQYF. The DNA of the CDR3 is TGTGCCAGCATGAGCGGGGGGGCCAGAGATACGCAGTATTTT.

This clone was detected a few times. The V gene is TRBV9, the J gene TRBJ2-3; TRBD1 aligns across 7 bases. Germline CDR1 reads SGDLS; CDR2 reads YYNGEE. The CDR3 contains 16 residues. V lost 4 bases and J lost 2; bases outside the gene matches: 10. The CDR3 reads CASSLTTGAPTDTQYF. CDR3 coding DNA: TGTGCCAGCAGCCTTACTACAGGGGCCCCCACAGATACGCAGTATTTT.